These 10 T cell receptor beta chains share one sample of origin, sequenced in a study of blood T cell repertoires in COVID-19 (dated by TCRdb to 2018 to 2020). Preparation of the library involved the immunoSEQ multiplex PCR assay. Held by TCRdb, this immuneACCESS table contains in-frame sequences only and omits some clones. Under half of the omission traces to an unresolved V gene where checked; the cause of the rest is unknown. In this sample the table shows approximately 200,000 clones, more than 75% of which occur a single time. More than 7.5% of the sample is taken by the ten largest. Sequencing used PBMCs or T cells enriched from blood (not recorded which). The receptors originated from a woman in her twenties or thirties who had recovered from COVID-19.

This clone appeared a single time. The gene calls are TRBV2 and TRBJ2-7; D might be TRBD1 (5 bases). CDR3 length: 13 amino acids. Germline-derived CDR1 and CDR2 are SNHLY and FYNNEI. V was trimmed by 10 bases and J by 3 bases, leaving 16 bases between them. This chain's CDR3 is CAILVGVIYEQYF. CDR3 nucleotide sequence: TGTGCCATCCTCGTAGGGGTGATCTACGAGCAGTACTTC.

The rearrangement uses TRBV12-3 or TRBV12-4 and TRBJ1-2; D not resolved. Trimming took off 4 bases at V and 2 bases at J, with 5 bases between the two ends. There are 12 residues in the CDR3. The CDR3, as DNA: TGTGCCAGCAGTTCGTCGAACTATGGCTACACCTTC. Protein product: CASSSSNYGYTF.

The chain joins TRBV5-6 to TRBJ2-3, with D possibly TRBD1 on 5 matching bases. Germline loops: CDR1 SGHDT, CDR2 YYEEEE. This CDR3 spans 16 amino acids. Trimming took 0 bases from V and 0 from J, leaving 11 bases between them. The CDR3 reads CASSLASDSSTDTQYF. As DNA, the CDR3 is TGTGCCAGCAGCTTGGCGAGCGACAGTAGCACAGATACGCAGTATTTT.

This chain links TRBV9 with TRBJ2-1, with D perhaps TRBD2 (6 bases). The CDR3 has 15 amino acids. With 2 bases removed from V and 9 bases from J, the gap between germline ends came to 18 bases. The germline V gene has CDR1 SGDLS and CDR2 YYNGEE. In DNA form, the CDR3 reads TGTGCCAGCAGCGTCGGGATAGCGGTTTGGAGTGAGCAGTTCTTC. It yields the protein CASSVGIAVWSEQFF.

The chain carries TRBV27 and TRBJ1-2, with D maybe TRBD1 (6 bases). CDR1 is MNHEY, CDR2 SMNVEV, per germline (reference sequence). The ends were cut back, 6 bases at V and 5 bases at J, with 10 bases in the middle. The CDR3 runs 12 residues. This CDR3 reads CASSQRGYGYTF. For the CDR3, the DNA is TGTGCCAGCAGCCAGAGGGGGTATGGCTACACCTTC.

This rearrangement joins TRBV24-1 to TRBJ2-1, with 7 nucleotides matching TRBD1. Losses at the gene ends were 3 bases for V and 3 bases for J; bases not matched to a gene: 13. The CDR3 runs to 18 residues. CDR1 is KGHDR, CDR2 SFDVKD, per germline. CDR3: CATSDPFAPRGSYNEQFF. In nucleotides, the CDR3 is TGTGCCACCAGTGATCCCTTCGCCCCCAGGGGGAGCTACAATGAGCAGTTCTTC.

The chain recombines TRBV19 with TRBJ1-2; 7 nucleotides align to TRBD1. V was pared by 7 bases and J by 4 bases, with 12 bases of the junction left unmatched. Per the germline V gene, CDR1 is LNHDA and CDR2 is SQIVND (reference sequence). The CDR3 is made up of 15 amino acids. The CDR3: CASTHIGQEPYGYTF. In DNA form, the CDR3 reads TGTGCCAGTACCCACATTGGACAGGAGCCCTATGGCTACACCTTC.

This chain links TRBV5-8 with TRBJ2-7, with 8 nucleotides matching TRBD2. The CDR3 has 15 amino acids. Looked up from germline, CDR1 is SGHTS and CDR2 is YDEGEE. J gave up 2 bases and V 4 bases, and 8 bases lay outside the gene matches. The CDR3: CASSHTSGGTYEQYF. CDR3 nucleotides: TGTGCCAGCAGCCATACTAGCGGTGGAACCTACGAGCAGTACTTC.

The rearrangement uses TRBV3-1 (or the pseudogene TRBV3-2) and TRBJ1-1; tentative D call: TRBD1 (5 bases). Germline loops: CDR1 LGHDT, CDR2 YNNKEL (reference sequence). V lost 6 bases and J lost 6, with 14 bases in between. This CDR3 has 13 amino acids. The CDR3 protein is CASSRGGGSEAFF. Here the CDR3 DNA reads TGTGCCAGCAGTCGGGGGGGAGGGTCTGAAGCTTTCTTT.

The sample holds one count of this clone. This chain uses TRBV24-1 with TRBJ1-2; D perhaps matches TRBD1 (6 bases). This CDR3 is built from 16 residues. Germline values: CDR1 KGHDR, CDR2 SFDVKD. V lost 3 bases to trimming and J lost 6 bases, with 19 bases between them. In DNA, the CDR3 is TGTGCCACCAGTGATCCATACTCCACAGGGATTGATGGCTACACCTTC. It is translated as CATSDPYSTGIDGYTF.